The 23 T cell receptor beta chains presented below share a single source sample, sequenced in a study of T-cell memory formation after mild COVID-19. TCRdb recomputed calls from the 5' RACE reads with MiXCR, one row per CDR3 protein. The data hold approximately 440,000 distinct CDR3 sequences, with around 20% observed a single time. The sequencing input was PBMCs or a T cell subset sorted from them (not recorded which). These receptor sequences come from an adult woman who had mild COVID-19 (a few samples of this study predate the infection). Cell type and time point are not known.

Many counts were recorded for this clonotype. V is TRBV7-2 and J is TRBJ2-3; D tentatively fits TRBD1 or TRBD2 (5 bases each). Trimming removed 0 bases from V and 5 bases from J, with 6 bases in between. The CDR3 totals 13 residues. Germline V gene lookup returns CDR1 SGHTA and CDR2 FQGNSA. This chain's CDR3 is CASSLAGRDTQYF. The CDR3 DNA sequence: TGTGCCAGCAGCTTAGCGGGACGAGATACGCAGTATTTT.

The chain links TRBV7-9 to TRBJ1-5; D is perhaps TRBD1 (6 bases). The CDR3 loop spans 15 amino acids. V lost 5 bases, J lost 2 bases, and 13 bases lay in between. In germline, CDR1 is SEHNR, CDR2 FQNEAQ (reference sequence). CDR3 in DNA: TGTGCCAGCAGCCCCGCGGGGGGCGGCAATCAGCCCCAGCATTTT. It is translated as CASSPAGGGNQPQHF.

The genes are TRBV12-3 or TRBV12-4 and TRBJ2-4, with 8 nucleotides matching TRBD1. J was trimmed by 9 bases and V by 5 bases; bases with no gene match: 9. This CDR3 comprises 14 residues. The chain's CDR3 is CASSADRVKSIQYF. The CDR3 bases are TGTGCCAGCAGTGCGGACAGGGTTAAGAGCATTCAGTACTTC.

The chain uses TRBV7-9 and TRBJ2-5; 13 bases line up with TRBD2. The CDR3 runs 17 residues. Germline assignment: CDR1 SEHNR and CDR2 FQNEAQ (reference sequence). After removal of 4 bases from V and 2 bases from J, the junction contained 7 bases not matched to a gene. In DNA, the CDR3 is TGTGCCAGCAGCTCAGGACTAGCGGGGGTCGTACAAGAGACCCAGTACTTC. It codes for CASSSGLAGVVQETQYF.

The chain joins TRBV2 to TRBJ1-6; 7 nucleotides agree with TRBD1. Germline trimming cut 4 bases from V and 7 bases from J; bases unmatched to any gene: 4. Germline V gives CDR1 SNHLY, CDR2 FYNNEI. This CDR3 region has 14 residues. Written as DNA, the CDR3 is TGTGCCAGCAGTGTGACAGGGATAAATTCACCCCTCCACTTT. It codes for CASSVTGINSPLHF.

The V call is TRBV12-3 or TRBV12-4, the J call TRBJ2-3, with a tentative D call TRBD2 (6 bases). Trimming left V 3 bases short and J 0 bases short, with 7 bases between. CDR3 length: 14 amino acids. Written as DNA, the CDR3 is TGTGCCAGCAGTTTTCGGGGGAGCACAGATACGCAGTATTTT. Its protein product is CASSFRGSTDTQYF.

The genes are TRBV7-6 and TRBJ2-2; 7 nucleotides line up with TRBD1. The CDR3 totals 14 residues. Germline V gives CDR1 SGHVS, CDR2 FNYEAQ. The junction had 6 bases not matched to a gene; V was cut back by 7 bases and J by 4 bases. This CDR3 reads CASTFTGVTGELFF. The DNA for the CDR3 is TGTGCCAGCACCTTTACAGGGGTCACCGGGGAGCTGTTTTTT.

This clonotype appeared a few times. The rearrangement joins TRBV11-2 to TRBJ1-5; 8 bases align to TRBD1. CDR1 is SGHAT and CDR2 is FQNNGV in the germline V gene. V was clipped by 5 bases and J by 1 base; unmatched bases: 4. The CDR3 consists of 15 residues. CDR3 sequence (DNA): TGTGCCAGCAGCACGGACAGGGCCAGCAATCAGCCCCAGCATTTT. This gives the protein CASSTDRASNQPQHF. The full variable domain, its missing parts supplied by reference TRBV11-2 and TRBJ1-5, is EAGVAQSPRYKIIEKRQSVAFWCNPISGHATLYWYQQILGQGPKLLIQFQNNGVVDDSQLPKDRFSAERLKGVDSTLKIQPAKLEDSAVYLCASSTDRASNQPQHFGDGTRLSIL.

The table lists this clonotype with a few counts. J is TRBJ2-6 and V is TRBV18; 11 nucleotides agree with TRBD1. Per the germline V gene, CDR1 is KGHSH and CDR2 is LQKENI. The CDR3 length is 17 residues. After removal of 2 bases from V and 2 bases from J, the junction contained 2 bases not matched to a gene. CDR3 residues: CASSPRTGGAGANVLTF. The CDR3, as DNA: TGTGCCAGCTCACCAAGGACAGGGGGCGCTGGGGCCAACGTCCTGACTTTC.

The CDR3 spells CASSLGGRGLGETQYF. The CDR3 DNA is TGTGCCAGCAGCTTAGGAGGACGGGGCCTAGGAGAGACCCAGTACTTC. The rearrangement uses TRBV7-6 and TRBJ2-5; TRBD1 or TRBD2 may be the D gene (5 bases each). The germline V gene has CDR1 SGHVS and CDR2 FNYEAQ. V was cut by 1 base and J by 4 bases, with 16 bases left in between. This CDR3 region has 16 residues.

The genes are TRBV10-3 and TRBJ2-1; the D gene is possibly TRBD1 (6 bases). The CDR3 consists of 14 residues. The germline CDR1 and CDR2 sequences are ENHRY and SYGVKD. V lost 5 bases to trimming and J lost 5 bases, with 13 bases between them. The CDR3 sequence is CAISPGARDNEQFF. The CDR3 DNA is TGTGCCATCAGTCCAGGGGCGAGGGACAATGAGCAGTTCTTC.

This clonotype was seen more than once but under ten times. This sequence joins TRBV7-9 and TRBJ2-1, with 7 bases fitting TRBD2. The CDR3 totals 16 residues. Germline V gene sequence: CDR1 SEHNR, CDR2 FQNEAQ (reference sequence). The V segment lost 5 bases and the J segment 8 bases; nucleotides outside the gene matches: 15. The CDR3 is CASSTTRLATTDEQFF. The CDR3 DNA reads as TGTGCCAGCAGCACCACCAGACTAGCTACTACGGATGAGCAGTTCTTC.

This rearrangement joins TRBV15 to TRBJ2-7; D is unresolved. The CDR3 runs to 14 residues. V was shortened by 3 bases and J by 0 bases, with 9 bases between the two germline ends. Germline CDR1 is LNHNV and CDR2 is YYDKDF (reference sequence). CDR3 sequence (DNA): TGTGCCACCAGCAGCTGGGCCACCTCCTACGAGCAGTACTTC. Protein: CATSSWATSYEQYF.

This clonotype was seen many times. V usage is TRBV11-2 and J usage is TRBJ2-1; perhaps TRBD2 as D (6 bases). This CDR3 spans 15 amino acids. In germline, CDR1 is SGHAT, CDR2 FQNNGV. The germline V and J ends were trimmed by 5 bases and 2 bases, with 13 bases remaining between them. CDR3 amino acids: CASSLSGRTYNEQFF. CDR3 DNA: TGTGCCAGCAGCCTCAGCGGGCGGACCTACAATGAGCAGTTCTTC.

The rearrangement links TRBV7-8 to TRBJ2-1; 9 nucleotides agree with TRBD1. Trimming cost V 4 bases and J 4 bases; bases outside gene matches: 5. This CDR3 is built from 15 residues. CDR1 SGHVS and CDR2 FQNEAQ come from the germline V gene. In nucleotides, the CDR3 is TGTGCCAGCAGCTACTACAGGGGGCCATACAATGAGCAGTTCTTC. It is translated as CASSYYRGPYNEQFF.

The chain employs TRBV20-1 and TRBJ2-1; perhaps TRBD2 as D (6 bases). V gave up 3 bases and J gave up 3 bases, with 12 bases separating them. This CDR3 spans 14 amino acids. Germline lookup yields CDR1 DFQATT and CDR2 SNEGSKA (reference sequence). CDR3 region: CSARGRDRYNEQFF. In DNA form, the CDR3 reads TGCAGTGCTAGGGGGCGGGATCGCTACAATGAGCAGTTCTTC.

J is TRBJ2-5 and V is TRBV7-2; D remains ambiguous. With 2 bases removed from V and 1 base from J, the gap between germline ends came to 11 bases. This CDR3 has 15 residues. The germline V gene has CDR1 SGHTA and CDR2 FQGNSA. The CDR3 region is CASSLTGAVQETQYF. The CDR3 DNA follows: TGTGCCAGCAGCTTAACTGGCGCAGTCCAAGAGACCCAGTACTTC.

The rearrangement uses TRBV7-3 and TRBJ2-2; TRBD2 agrees at 9 bases. The germline V gene encodes CDR1 SGHTA and CDR2 FQGTGA. CDR3 size: 15 residues. V lost 4 bases to trimming and J lost 4 bases; unmatched junction nucleotides: 4. CDR3 residues: CASSSTSGVTGELFF. Here the CDR3 DNA reads TGTGCCAGCAGCTCGACTAGCGGCGTCACCGGGGAGCTGTTTTTT.

The chain links TRBV21-1 to TRBJ1-2; the tabulated D call, TRBD1, remains unverified against the DNA. TRBV21-1 is a pseudogene locus. The CDR3 totals 16 residues. The CDR3 region has the DNA TGTGCCAGCAGAAAAAGGACAGGGCACGCCGCGTATGGCTACACCTTC. Encoded protein: CASRKRTGHAAYGYTF.

The rearrangement links TRBV12-3 or TRBV12-4 to TRBJ2-3; TRBD1 matches at 7 bases. CDR3 length equals 16 residues. The V segment lost 6 bases and the J segment 12 bases; nucleotides outside the gene matches: 21. DNA for the CDR3: TGTGCCAGCAGCACCGACAGGGCTATCACAGATATGGTCCAGTATTTT. Encoded protein: CASSTDRAITDMVQYF.

In its sample, this clonotype was seen a few times. The junction differs from germline at one of its ends, possibly a read error. The chain carries TRBV7-9 and TRBJ2-7; unclear D gene. The CDR3 covers 15 residues. CDR1 is SEHNR and CDR2 is FQNEAQ in the germline V gene (reference sequence). CDR3 protein: CASSLDRLVSSEQYF. DNA for the CDR3: TGTGCCAGCAGCTTAGACCGACTGGTATCCTCCGAGCAGTACTTC.

The genes are TRBV7-2 and TRBJ2-2; D perhaps matches TRBD2 (5 bases). Looked up from germline, CDR1 is SGHTA and CDR2 is FQGNSA. Trimming left V 8 bases short and J 4 bases short, with 17 bases between. The CDR3 has 15 residues. CDR3 nucleotides: TGTGCCAGCGGACGACGCGGGCGCGGCACCGGGGAGCTGTTTTTT. Amino acid sequence: CASGRRGRGTGELFF.

This clonotype turned up a few times. J is TRBJ2-7 and V is TRBV7-2; tentatively, D is TRBD1 or TRBD2 (5 bases each). V was trimmed by 5 bases and J by 3 bases, leaving 8 bases between them. Germline-derived CDR1 and CDR2 are SGHTA and FQGNSA. The CDR3 is 12 amino acids. The CDR3 sequence: CASSGTNYEQYF. In nucleotides, the CDR3 is TGTGCCAGCAGCGGGACCAACTACGAGCAGTACTTC.